The T cell receptor (beta chain) under discussion was sequenced for a study of siplizumab effects on memory and regulatory T cells. The CDR3 is 13 residues long. Germline lookup yields CDR1 SGHVS and CDR2 FNYEAQ. The V end lost 0 bases, the J end lost 4 bases, and 6 bases lay between the germline ends. Study results and caveats: Solely a minor proportion of alloreactive clones could be assigned to unstimulated subsets. Roughly 75-97% of dividing CD4+ or CD8+ clones were without an attributable naive or memory phenotype.

Generated by immunoSEQ multiplex PCR, the TCRdb table keeps only in-frame clones and is missing some. The sample has approximately 100,000 clones; roughly 95% are singletons. For this clone: Its matching antigen is unknown.

The chain is built from TRBV7-6 and TRBJ1-1, with unresolved D. This clonotype was obtained from a human donor in good health. Specimen: non-Treg CD4+ T cells sorted from blood. The CDR3 loop is CASSLAGVTEAFF. The CDR3 DNA reads TGTGCCAGCAGCTTAGCTGGGGTCACTGAAGCTTTCTTT.